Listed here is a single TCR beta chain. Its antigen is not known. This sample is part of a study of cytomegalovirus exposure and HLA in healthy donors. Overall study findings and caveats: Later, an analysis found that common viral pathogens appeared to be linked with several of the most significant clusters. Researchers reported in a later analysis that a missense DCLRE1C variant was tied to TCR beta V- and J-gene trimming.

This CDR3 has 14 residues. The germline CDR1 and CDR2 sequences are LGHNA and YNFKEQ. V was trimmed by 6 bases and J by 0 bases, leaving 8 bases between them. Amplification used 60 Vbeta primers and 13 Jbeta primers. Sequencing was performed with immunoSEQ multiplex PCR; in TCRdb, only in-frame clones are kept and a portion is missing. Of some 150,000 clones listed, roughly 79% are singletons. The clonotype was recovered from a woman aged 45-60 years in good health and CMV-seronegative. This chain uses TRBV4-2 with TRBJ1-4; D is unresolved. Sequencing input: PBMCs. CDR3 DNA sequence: TGTGCCAGCAGTACCGGGGCAACTAATGAAAAACTGTTTTTT. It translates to CASSTGATNEKLFF.